The 30 T cell receptor beta chains reported below all come from one sample, sequenced in a study of blood T cell repertoires in COVID-19. TCRdb's table, derived via immunoSEQ multiplex PCR, lists solely in-frame clones and lacks some. This table has around 140,000 clones, almost 85% appearing once. The specimen was peripheral blood. These TCRs come from a man aged 55-75 years with acute or convalescent COVID-19.

The table lists this clone with a count of one. This chain joins TRBV30 and TRBJ1-3; 7 nucleotides agree with TRBD1. CDR1 and CDR2 (germline): GTSNPN, SVGIG (reference sequence). V trimming: 7 bases; J trimming: 3 bases; junction bases outside the gene matches: 6. This CDR3 is 13 amino acids long. For the CDR3, the DNA is TGTGCCTCCGGACAGGACCGTGGAAACACCATATATTTT. Encoded protein: CASGQDRGNTIYF.

The rearrangement joins TRBV6-1 to TRBJ1-2; D unclear. Germline V gene lookup returns CDR1 MNHNS and CDR2 SASEGT. The CDR3 length is 13 residues. Trimming shortened V by 2 bases and J by 8 bases, and 12 bases separated the two germline ends. CDR3 nucleotides: TGTGCCAGCAGTGAATCAGATGAGAGGGGCTACACCTTC. Protein product: CASSESDERGYTF.

CDR3 sequence reads: CASKEDTQDNQPQHF. The CDR3 nucleotides are TGTGCCAGCAAAGAGGACACCCAGGACAATCAGCCCCAGCATTTT. The gene calls are TRBV2 and TRBJ1-5; D is perhaps TRBD1 (5 bases). CDR1 is SNHLY and CDR2 is FYNNEI in the germline V gene. V gave up 7 bases and J gave up 3 bases, with 16 bases separating them. The CDR3 is made up of 15 amino acids. The whole variable domain, filled in from reference TRBV2 and TRBJ1-5, reads EPEVTQTPSHQVTQMGQEVILRCVPISNHLYFYWYRQILGQKVEFLVSFYNNEISEKSEIFDDQFSVERPDGSNFTLKIRSTKLEDSAMYFCASKEDTQDNQPQHFGDGTRLSIL.

The V call is TRBV10-3, the J call TRBJ1-2; D remains ambiguous. V was clipped by 7 bases and J by 3 bases, with 15 bases between them. In germline, CDR1 is ENHRY, CDR2 SYGVKD. CDR3 length equals 14 residues. CDR3 sequence (DNA): TGTGCCATCACCCCCAGCGGGCCCCACTATGGCTACACCTTC. It specifies CAITPSGPHYGYTF.

The chain couples TRBV24-1 to TRBJ1-5; D unclear. This CDR3 comprises 13 residues. Per germline, CDR1 KGHDR and CDR2 SFDVKD. The V end was cut by 5 bases, the J end by 4 bases, with 8 bases between. The CDR3 DNA reads TGTGCCACCAGTGGGCAATTTAATCAGCCCCAGCATTTT. Amino acids: CATSGQFNQPQHF.

The chain has TRBV7-2 and TRBJ2-6, with 8 bases lining up with TRBD2. CDR1 SGHTA and CDR2 FQGNSA come from the germline V gene. With 4 bases clipped from V and 2 bases from J, the junction kept 4 bases outside the gene matches. This CDR3 region has 16 residues. The CDR3 reads CASSYGGVAGANVLTF. The CDR3 bases are TGTGCCAGCAGCTACGGGGGGGTGGCTGGGGCCAACGTCCTGACTTTC.

The chain carries TRBV5-1 and TRBJ1-2, with 8 bases lining up with TRBD1. There are 14 residues in the CDR3. The junction had 4 bases not matched to a gene; V was cut back by 0 bases and J by 6 bases. Germline CDR1 reads SGHRS; CDR2 reads YFSETQ. This chain's CDR3 is CASSLVQGDHGYTF. In DNA, the CDR3 is TGCGCCAGCAGCTTGGTACAGGGGGACCATGGCTACACCTTC.

This clone is a singleton in its sample. This chain uses TRBV5-6 with TRBJ2-7; 11 bases align to TRBD1. Germline V gives CDR1 SGHDT, CDR2 YYEEEE. The J segment lost 2 bases and the V segment lost 4 bases, leaving 11 bases of the junction unmatched. CDR3 size: 17 residues. As DNA, the CDR3 is TGTGCCAGCAGCCCCGGGACAGGGGGGCCTACTACCTACGAGCAGTACTTC. Its protein is CASSPGTGGPTTYEQYF.

This clone appeared once. J is TRBJ1-5 and V is TRBV27; 7 bases agree with TRBD1. J was trimmed by 7 bases and V by 6 bases; bases with no gene match: 9. Per the germline V gene, CDR1 is MNHEY and CDR2 is SMNVEV (reference sequence). The CDR3 sequence is 14 residues long. CDR3 protein: CASRRQGGTQPQHF. The CDR3 DNA is TGTGCCAGCAGACGACAGGGAGGAACGCAGCCCCAGCATTTT.

This clone has only one observation. The chain has TRBV20-1 and TRBJ2-7; TRBD2 agrees at 11 bases. CDR3 length: 20 amino acids. With V trimmed by 3 bases and J by 0 bases, 19 bases remained unmatched. Per the germline V gene, CDR1 is DFQATT and CDR2 is SNEGSKA (reference sequence). CDR3 sequence reads: CSASKILGLAGPRLSYEQYF. CDR3 coding DNA: TGCAGTGCTAGTAAAATTCTCGGACTAGCGGGCCCTCGCCTCTCCTACGAGCAGTACTTC.

The chain combines TRBV24-1 with TRBJ2-3; 10 nucleotides agree with TRBD2. Trimming took 4 bases from V and 2 from J; bases not matched to a gene: 5. The CDR3 extends over 16 amino acids. Germline lookup yields CDR1 KGHDR and CDR2 SFDVKD. CDR3 loop: CATSDHSGGPTDTQYF. For the CDR3, the DNA is TGTGCCACCAGTGACCATAGCGGGGGGCCCACAGATACGCAGTATTTT.

This clone was seen once. This chain joins TRBV11-3 and TRBJ1-1; D unclear. Germline V CDR1 and CDR2: SGHNT, YENEEA. The CDR3 totals 13 residues. Between the trimmed V and J ends, which lost 4 bases and 7 bases, there was a span of 13 bases. The CDR3 region has the DNA TGTGCCAGCAGCTCACGGGCTGGGAGTGAAGCTTTCTTT. It is translated as CASSSRAGSEAFF.

The CDR3 here is CASNLPPRQVSSVYNEQFF. CDR3 coding DNA: TGCGCCAGCAACCTACCACCTAGACAGGTATCCAGCGTCTACAATGAGCAGTTCTTC. The chain combines TRBV10-1 with TRBJ2-1, with TRBD1 as a possible D gene (6 bases). V lost 7 bases, J lost 3 bases, and 28 bases lay in between. Germline loops: CDR1 WNHNN, CDR2 SYGVQD (reference sequence). This CDR3 spans 19 amino acids.

The chain's CDR3 is CASSQGHQPQHF. Written as DNA, the CDR3 is TGTGCCAGCAGCCAAGGGCATCAGCCCCAGCATTTT. The chain has TRBV3-1 (or the pseudogene TRBV3-2) and TRBJ1-5; D call uncertain. The germline V and J ends were trimmed by 1 base and 5 bases, with 3 bases remaining between them. Germline loops: CDR1 LGHDT, CDR2 YNNKEL (reference sequence). The CDR3 has 12 residues.

V is TRBV7-9 and J is TRBJ2-2, with TRBD2 matching over 7 bases. CDR3 length: 19 residues. Germline CDR1 and CDR2: SEHNR and FQNEAQ (reference sequence). J lost 0 bases, V lost 2 bases, and 12 bases had no gene match. CDR3 bases: TGTGCCAGCAGCTTATTTCCTCCAGCGGGGCGTTCGAACACCGGGGAGCTGTTTTTT. The encoded protein is CASSLFPPAGRSNTGELFF.

The chain is built from TRBV28 and TRBJ1-2; 11 bases align to TRBD1. The length of the CDR3 is 14 residues. The germline gives CDR1 MDHEN, CDR2 SYDVKM. Losses at the gene ends were 4 bases for V and 3 bases for J; bases not matched to a gene: 1. CDR3: CASSWTGGYYGYTF. CDR3 coding DNA: TGTGCCAGCAGTTGGACAGGGGGCTACTATGGCTACACCTTC.

The chain is built from TRBV30 and TRBJ1-2; D is uncertain. Trimming stripped 8 bases from V and 6 bases from J, with 16 bases between. From germline, CDR1 is GTSNPN and CDR2 SVGIG (reference sequence). The CDR3 consists of 12 residues. This CDR3 reads CAGYDIPHGYTF. The DNA for the CDR3 is TGTGCCGGGTACGACATACCCCATGGCTACACCTTC.

The chain combines TRBV4-1 with TRBJ1-1, with TRBD1 identical over 7 bases. The ends lost 4 bases at V and 7 bases at J; junction bases unmatched: 6. Germline V CDR1 and CDR2: MGHRA, YSYEKL. The CDR3 has 13 residues. Here the CDR3 DNA reads TGCGCCAGCAGCCGTACAGGGGTCGGTGAAGCTTTCTTT. As protein: CASSRTGVGEAFF.

The J gene is TRBJ1-5, the V gene TRBV25-1, with TRBD1 as a possible D gene (5 bases). Per the germline V gene, CDR1 is MGHDK and CDR2 is SYGVNS. V was trimmed by 6 bases and J by 0 bases, leaving 18 bases between them. This CDR3 contains 17 residues. CDR3 bases: TGTGCCAGCAGGAACCCAAGCAGGGTAAATAGCAATCAGCCCCAGCATTTT. Amino acids: CASRNPSRVNSNQPQHF.

The rearrangement uses TRBV27 and TRBJ1-3, with 10 bases that match TRBD1. The CDR3 extends over 17 amino acids. The junction had 7 bases not matched to a gene; V was cut back by 5 bases and J by 0 bases. Per the germline V gene, CDR1 is MNHEY and CDR2 is SMNVEV (reference sequence). CDR3 bases: TGTGCCAGCAGTCCCCGACAGGGGGCCGTCTCTGGAAACACCATATATTTT. This gives the protein CASSPRQGAVSGNTIYF.

V gene TRBV6-5 combines with J gene TRBJ2-5; TRBD1 matches at 9 bases. This CDR3 comprises 15 residues. With V trimmed by 6 bases and J by 4 bases, 9 bases remained unmatched. The germline CDR1 and CDR2 sequences are MNHEY and SVGAGI. The CDR3 protein is CASSRRQGGGETQYF. As DNA, the CDR3 is TGTGCCAGCAGCAGGAGACAGGGGGGGGGAGAGACCCAGTACTTC.

V is TRBV19 and J is TRBJ2-7; D possibly corresponds to TRBD2 (6 bases). Germline V gene lookup returns CDR1 LNHDA and CDR2 SQIVND (reference sequence). The CDR3 loop spans 16 amino acids. Trimming took off 3 bases at V and 2 bases at J, with 17 bases between the two ends. CDR3 bases: TGTGCCAGTAGTATTACGGGAGTAGCGTATGCCTACGAGCAGTACTTC. It yields the protein CASSITGVAYAYEQYF.

The chain has TRBV7-9 and TRBJ2-7, with 8 positions matching TRBD1. CDR1 is SEHNR and CDR2 is FQNEAQ in the germline V gene (reference sequence). The CDR3 length is 15 residues. V shed 4 bases, J shed 2 bases, and the junction held 7 bases outside the gene matches. The CDR3: CASSSLDRATYEQYF. CDR3 in DNA: TGTGCCAGCAGCTCCTTGGACAGGGCGACCTACGAGCAGTACTTC. The entire variable domain, with the rest obtained from reference TRBV7-9 and TRBJ2-7, is as follows: DTGVSQNPRHKITKRGQNVTFRCDPISEHNRLYWYRQTLGQGPEFLTYFQNEAQLEKSRLLSDRFSAERPKGSFSTLEIQRTEQGDSAMYLCASSSLDRATYEQYFGPGTRLTVT.

J is TRBJ2-2 and V is TRBV6-5; maybe TRBD1 (6 bases). Trimming took 5 bases from V and 3 from J, leaving 7 bases between them. This CDR3 has 13 residues. Germline loops: CDR1 MNHEY, CDR2 SVGAGI. CDR3 amino acids: CASSTGYTGELFF. The DNA of the CDR3 is TGTGCCAGCAGTACAGGGTACACCGGGGAGCTGTTTTTT.

V and J are TRBV7-9 and TRBJ2-5, with TRBD1 identical over 8 bases. This CDR3 contains 14 residues. V shed 5 bases, J shed 5 bases, and the junction held 7 bases outside the gene matches. Per germline, CDR1 SEHNR and CDR2 FQNEAQ (reference sequence). CDR3 sequence: CASSPGQAQETQYF. CDR3 bases: TGTGCCAGCAGCCCGGGACAGGCACAGGAGACCCAGTACTTC.

V and J are TRBV9 and TRBJ1-6; TRBD1 might be the D (5 bases). The germline V gene has CDR1 SGDLS and CDR2 YYNGEE. V was clipped by 0 bases and J by 8 bases, with 12 bases between them. The CDR3 runs 15 residues. CDR3 DNA: TGTGCCAGCAGCGTAGGAGACAGAAGCGATTCACCCCTCCACTTT. This sequence encodes CASSVGDRSDSPLHF.

Concerning this clone: A read error may account for a junction end that differs from germline. V usage is TRBV6-1 and J usage is TRBJ1-2; D gene uncertain. This CDR3 is 11 amino acids long. The germline V gene encodes CDR1 MNHNS and CDR2 SASEGT. The CDR3 region is CASTEQYGYTF. The CDR3 DNA reads TGTGCCAGCACTGAACAGTATGGCTACACCTTC.

This clone was recorded only once. The chain uses TRBV20-1 and TRBJ1-2, with D uncertain. The CDR3 extends over 14 amino acids. The V gene lost 3 bases and the J gene lost 5 bases, with 16 bases spanning the gap. Germline loops: CDR1 DFQATT, CDR2 SNEGSKA (reference sequence). CDR3 sequence reads: CSASPAAEEYGYTF. The CDR3 nucleotides read TGCAGTGCTAGTCCGGCAGCCGAGGAGTATGGCTACACCTTC.

This rearrangement joins TRBV29-1 to TRBJ1-2; 9 bases fit TRBD1. Unmatched junction bases numbered 10, after V lost 7 bases and J lost 7 bases. CDR1 SQVTM and CDR2 ANQGSEA come from the germline V gene. The CDR3 extends over 13 amino acids. CDR3 sequence reads: CSGTGQGNAGYTF. The DNA of the CDR3 is TGCAGCGGGACTGGACAGGGGAACGCTGGCTACACCTTC.

The chain has TRBV6-5 and TRBJ2-7, with 9 bases that match TRBD2. Germline V gene data show CDR1 as MNHEY and CDR2 as SVGAGI. Trimming cost V 7 bases and J 7 bases; bases outside gene matches: 11. This CDR3 is built from 14 residues. The CDR3 loop reads CASKRGLAIQEQYF. Written as DNA, the CDR3 is TGTGCCAGCAAACGGGGACTAGCCATCCAGGAGCAGTACTTC.